This T cell receptor (beta chain) came from a study of blood T cell repertoires in COVID-19 (TCRdb year 2020). Notes on the research overall: The collaborator samples originated in the United States, Italy and Spain and spanned the acute and convalescent phases of COVID-19. Sample metadata almost always included a de-identified subject ID, COVID-19 status, age in years and sex. The material from the prospective study consisted of cDNA or gDNA derived from T cells, B-cell-depleted T cells, or PBMCs. The dataset comprised deeply sampled blood TCRbeta repertoires from subjects exposed to, actively infected with, or recovered from COVID-19. Samples came from the ongoing ImmuneRACE study (first 160 participants) plus 1,254 subjects from 6 global collaborators. A freely available public database, intended as a resource for researchers studying the immune response to SARS-CoV-2, is where the repertoires were released. Where available, HLA class I and class II types were taken from metadata supplied by the sample provider and were not determined by assay-based typing. The research as a whole found: The quantity of clinical and demographic metadata differed by source and by participant and was supplied without curation.

TCRbeta CDR3 regions were amplified from genomic DNA using the immunoSEQ Assay, a bias-controlled multiplex PCR. The published analysis was carried out like this. Nucleated cell counts per sample were estimated from amplification of reference gene primers within the assay. To quantify the absolute abundance of each unique TCRbeta CDR3 rearrangement, sequence reads were collapsed and filtered. For each sample, productive Simpson clonality was calculated as the square root of Simpson's diversity index across productive rearrangements. Here the immuneACCESS table is served through TCRdb, limited to in-frame sequences with V and J called. Missing clones are a known gap in these copies; in checked studies unresolved V genes cover under half, and the rest lacks a known reason. From that table come the V and J calls and clone size; the DNA was used to work out D and trimming. Here the sample has around 310,000 clones; 75% to 90% occur a single time. The ten largest account for over 4.5% of the sample.

The CDR3 measures 17 amino acids from cysteine to phenylalanine. Just the 51-base CDR3 DNA is kept, in frame starting at base 1. In the germline V gene, CDR1 corresponds to SNHLY and CDR2 to FYNNEI. Compared with germline, V lacks 1 base and J lacks 6 bases; bases without a gene match: 10. A remark on this clone: No cognate antigen has been identified for it. Base quality data are lacking; no much larger clone is found one base away.

In the prospective study, participants were roughly 18 to 100 years old, resided in 24 geographic areas of the United States, and were enrolled through a virtual design. In the prospective study, participants were assigned to cohorts based on the clinical history participants reported in a screening survey and a study questionnaire. For ImmuneRACE Cohort 3, a participant was defined as recovered based on two consecutive negative NP/OP PCR tests, clearance by a healthcare professional, or resolution of symptoms. Mobile phlebotomists in the prospective study collected whole blood, serum and a nasopharyngeal or oropharyngeal swab from every participant. Prospective study participants could optionally give additional blood draws and questionnaires over an approximately 2-month period. Prospective study blood samples were shipped either frozen or at room temperature before DNA extraction.

The receptor's source is a man aged 25-45 years who had recovered from COVID-19. The specimen sequenced was PBMCs or T cells enriched from blood (not recorded which). Recombination linked TRBV2 to TRBJ2-1; TRBD2 matches 9 bases in the middle. The bases read TGTGCCAGCAGTGAAGGGCGGGGGGGCCGGTCGATCAATGAGCAGTTCTTC. This gives the protein CASSEGRGGRSINEQFF.